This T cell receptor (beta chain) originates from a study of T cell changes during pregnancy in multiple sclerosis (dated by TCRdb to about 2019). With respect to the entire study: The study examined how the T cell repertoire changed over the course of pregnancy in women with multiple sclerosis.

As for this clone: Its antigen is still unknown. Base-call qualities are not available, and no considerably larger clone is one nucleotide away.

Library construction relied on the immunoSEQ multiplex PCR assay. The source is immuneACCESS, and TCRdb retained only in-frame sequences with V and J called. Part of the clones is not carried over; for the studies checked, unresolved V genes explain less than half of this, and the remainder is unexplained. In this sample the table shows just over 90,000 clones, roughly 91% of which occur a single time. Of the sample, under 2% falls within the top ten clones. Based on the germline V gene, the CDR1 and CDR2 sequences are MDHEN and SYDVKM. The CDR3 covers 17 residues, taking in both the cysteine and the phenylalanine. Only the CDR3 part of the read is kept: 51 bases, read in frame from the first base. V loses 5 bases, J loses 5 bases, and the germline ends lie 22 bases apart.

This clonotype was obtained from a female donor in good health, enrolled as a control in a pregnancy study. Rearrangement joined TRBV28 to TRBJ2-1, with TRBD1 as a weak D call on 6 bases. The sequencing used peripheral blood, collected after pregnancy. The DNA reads TGTGCCAGCAGTCCATCGCAGGGGACCGGCGCTAACAATGAGCAGTTCTTC. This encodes CASSPSQGTGANNEQFF.